These 7 T cell receptor beta chains originate from one sample sequenced in a study of OX40 agonist ivuxolimab in advanced cancers. This table comes from immunoSEQ multiplex PCR, and its TCRdb copy is limited to in-frame clones, with some not included. This table holds about 67,000 clones, more than 75% found once. Sequences were derived from CD4+ or CD8+ T cells sorted from blood, sampled in a trial of the OX40 agonist ivuxolimab. These receptors originate from an adult with an advanced solid tumor such as melanoma, head and neck, liver or kidney cancer.

The CDR3 is CAWGGAPGELFF. CDR3 nucleotide sequence: TGTGCCTGGGGAGGGGCTCCCGGGGAGCTGTTTTTT. The chain is built from TRBV30 and TRBJ2-2, with D tentatively TRBD2 (6 bases). This CDR3 contains 12 residues. The V gene lost 5 bases and the J gene lost 6 bases, with 10 bases spanning the gap. The germline V gene has CDR1 GTSNPN and CDR2 SVGIG (reference sequence).

The chain combines TRBV29-1 with TRBJ1-4; no definite D call. CDR1 and CDR2 (germline): SQVTM, ANQGSEA. The CDR3 length is 13 residues. V was pared by 4 bases and J by 6 bases, with 12 bases between. DNA for the CDR3: TGCAGCGTTGGCGAGTCACTACATGAAAAACTGTTTTTT. It encodes CSVGESLHEKLFF.

This chain links TRBV27 with TRBJ1-2, with 12 nucleotides matching TRBD1. There are 15 residues in the CDR3. Germline CDR1 MNHEY, CDR2 SMNVEV (reference sequence). V lost 6 bases and J lost 2; bases outside the gene matches: 4. DNA for the CDR3: TGTGCCAGCAGGGGACAGGGGGCGTCAAACTATGGCTACACCTTC. Its protein product is CASRGQGASNYGYTF.

About this clone itself: Other DNA sequences in the sample encode the same CDR3. The rearrangement joins TRBV14 to TRBJ1-4; D is undetermined. The CDR3 length is 13 residues. Trimming stripped 1 base from V and 8 bases from J, with 8 bases between. The germline V gene has CDR1 SGHDN and CDR2 FVKESK. The CDR3 DNA sequence: TGTGCCAGCAGCCAAGTGGCTCTCGAAAAACTGTTTTTT. It is translated as CASSQVALEKLFF. Combining the CDR3 with reference TRBV14 and TRBJ1-4 gives the whole variable domain EAGVTQFPSHSVIEKGQTVTLRCDPISGHDNLYWYRRVMGKEIKFLLHFVKESKQDESGMPNNRFLAERTGGTYSTLKVQPAELEDSGVYFCASSQVALEKLFFGSGTQLSVL.

This clone was found a few times. V is TRBV13 and J is TRBJ2-1; TRBD2 matches 12 bases. J gave up 4 bases and V 5 bases, and 3 bases lay outside the gene matches. CDR1 and CDR2 (germline): PRHDT, FYEKMQ (reference sequence). The CDR3 runs to 15 residues. CDR3 DNA sequence: TGTGCCAGCAGCATCGGACTAGCGGGATACAATGAGCAGTTCTTC. Protein product: CASSIGLAGYNEQFF. The full variable domain, its missing parts supplied by reference TRBV13 and TRBJ2-1, is AAGVIQSPRHLIKEKRETATLKCYPIPRHDTVYWYQQGPGQDPQFLISFYEKMQSDKGSIPDRFSAQQFSDYHSELNMSSLELGDSALYFCASSIGLAGYNEQFFGPGTRLTVL.

The count of this clone is one. This rearrangement joins TRBV5-1 to TRBJ1-6, with 8 nucleotides matching TRBD1. CDR1 and CDR2 from the germline V gene are SGHRS and YFSETQ. This CDR3 comprises 15 residues. V lost 2 bases, J lost 6 bases, and 4 bases stayed unmatched. In DNA, the CDR3 is TGCGCCAGCAGCTTACAGGGGGATTCTAATTCACCCCTCCACTTT. Its translation: CASSLQGDSNSPLHF.

V is TRBV4-1 and J is TRBJ1-3; D not resolved. V lost 1 base and J lost 0, with 10 bases in between. The germline gives CDR1 MGHRA, CDR2 YSYEKL. The CDR3 consists of 16 residues. CDR3 DNA: TGCGCCAGCAGCCAAGTGGGCAGGAGCTCTGGAAACACCATATATTTT. It encodes CASSQVGRSSGNTIYF.